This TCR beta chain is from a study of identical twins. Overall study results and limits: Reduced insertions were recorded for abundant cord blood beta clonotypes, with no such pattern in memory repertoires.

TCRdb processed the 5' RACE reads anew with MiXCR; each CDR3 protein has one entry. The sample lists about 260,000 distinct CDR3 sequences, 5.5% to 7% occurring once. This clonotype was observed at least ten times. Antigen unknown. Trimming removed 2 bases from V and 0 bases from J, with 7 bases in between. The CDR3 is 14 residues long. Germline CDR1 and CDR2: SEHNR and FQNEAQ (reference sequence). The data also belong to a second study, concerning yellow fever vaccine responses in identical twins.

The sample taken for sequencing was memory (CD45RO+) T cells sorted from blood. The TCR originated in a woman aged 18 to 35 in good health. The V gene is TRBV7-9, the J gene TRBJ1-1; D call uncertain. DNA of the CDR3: TGTGCCAGCAGCTTAAGTCACCTGAACACTGAAGCTTTCTTT. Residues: CASSLSHLNTEAFF.